The T cell receptor (beta chain) described here comes from a study of T cells in Graves' hyperthyroidism and ophthalmopathy. On the study more broadly: Peripheral blood samples were taken at initial diagnosis, prior to any treatment. Study-wide findings and caveats: Most clonotypes that expanded in the thyroid above 0.001 also showed up in blood.

This clonotype was observed at least ten times. Its target is not known. On the basis of clinical symptoms, serum thyroxine and TRAb, thyroid ultrasound and orbital computed tomography, diagnoses were made. This sample holds PBMCs from 8 to 10 ml fresh peripheral blood. TCR beta CDR3 regions were amplified from RNA transcripts. The study used the HTBI primer set for a first-round RT-PCR of the TCR CDR3. One entry per CDR3 protein results from TCRdb running MiXCR on the multiplex PCR reads. The sample yields hundreds of thousands of distinct CDR3 sequences, under 15% seen once. V was clipped by 0 bases and J by 4 bases; unmatched bases: 4. The CDR3 contains 17 residues. The germline V gene encodes CDR1 SGHTA and CDR2 FQGTGA.

The J gene is TRBJ1-3, the V gene TRBV7-3; TRBD1 agrees at 12 bases. Sequencing was carried out using blood. The receptor was isolated from a middle-aged woman with Graves' ophthalmopathy. In DNA form, the CDR3 reads TGTGCCAGCAGCTTAACGGGACAGGGGGCGCTCGGAAACACCATATATTTT. Translation gives CASSLTGQGALGNTIYF.